The 24 T cell receptor beta chains given below trace back to one sample, sequenced in a study of cytomegalovirus exposure and HLA in healthy donors. PCR employed 60 Vbeta and 13 Jbeta primers. The data were produced by immunoSEQ multiplex PCR, yet TCRdb's version contains in-frame clones alone and is incomplete. Of 100,000 to 150,000 clones in the sample, approximately 71% were seen once. The sample comprised PBMCs. The receptor source for this set is a woman in her forties or fifties in good health and CMV-seronegative.

On this clone itself: At one of its ends the junction is not consistent with the germline gene, which may arise from a read error. V gene TRBV7-9 combines with J gene TRBJ2-3, with D maybe TRBD2 (5 bases). CDR1 and CDR2 (germline): SEHNR, FQNEAQ (reference sequence). This CDR3 region has 15 residues. The chain's CDR3 is CSSRRLGSQTDTQYF. As DNA, the CDR3 is TGTTCCAGCAGGAGGCTCGGGTCCCAGACAGATACGCAGTATTTT.

This clone came up a few times. The V gene is TRBV5-8, the J gene TRBJ2-1; TRBD2 matches at 8 bases. This CDR3 comprises 15 residues. Trimming took 5 bases from V and 1 from J; bases not matched to a gene: 5. Looked up from germline, CDR1 is SGHTS and CDR2 is YDEGEE. The CDR3 DNA is TGTGCCAGCAGTCATAGCGGGAAGTCCTACAATGAGCAGTTCTTC. Its translation is CASSHSGKSYNEQFF.

The chain recombines TRBV4-3 with TRBJ2-7; 11 nucleotides agree with TRBD1. The V segment lost 5 bases and the J segment 4 bases; nucleotides outside the gene matches: 7. This CDR3 is 15 amino acids long. Germline CDR1 is LGHNA and CDR2 is YSLEER. CDR3 sequence: CASSVRTGGGYEQYF. The CDR3 nucleotides are TGCGCCAGCAGCGTCCGGACAGGGGGCGGATACGAGCAGTACTTC.

This clone was seen just once. V usage is TRBV7-9 and J usage is TRBJ2-7; weak D call: TRBD2 (5 bases). Looked up from germline, CDR1 is SEHNR and CDR2 is FQNEAQ (reference sequence). V dropped 4 bases and J dropped 2 bases, with 6 bases sitting between them. The CDR3 covers 12 residues. This chain's CDR3 is CASSSGTYEQYF. The DNA of the CDR3 is TGTGCCAGCAGCTCCGGGACCTACGAGCAGTACTTC.

The chain employs TRBV11-1 and TRBJ2-7, with 14 positions matching TRBD2. The germline gives CDR1 SGHAT, CDR2 FQDESV (reference sequence). The V segment lost 1 base and the J segment 2 bases; nucleotides outside the gene matches: 1. The CDR3 length is 16 residues. As DNA, the CDR3 is TGTGCCAGCAGCTTAGGGGGACTAGCGGGAGCCTACGAGCAGTACTTC. Its translation: CASSLGGLAGAYEQYF. Complete variable domain (other parts from reference TRBV11-1 and TRBJ2-7): EAEVAQSPRYKITEKSQAVAFWCDPISGHATLYWYRQILGQGPELLVQFQDESVVDDSQLPKDRFSAERLKGVDSTLKIQPAELGDSAMYLCASSLGGLAGAYEQYFGPGTRLTVT.

Only one count was recorded for this clone. The genes are TRBV4-3 and TRBJ2-7; 9 bases align to TRBD2. CDR1 and CDR2 from the germline V gene are LGHNA and YSLEER. Trimming cost V 0 bases and J 6 bases; bases outside gene matches: 3. This CDR3 spans 14 amino acids. The CDR3 region is CASSQDLAGSEQYF. The CDR3 bases are TGCGCCAGCAGCCAAGACCTAGCGGGGAGCGAGCAGTACTTC.

The V gene is TRBV4-1, the J gene TRBJ1-1; 8 bases are a match to TRBD1. The CDR3 runs to 15 residues. Germline V gives CDR1 MGHRA, CDR2 YSYEKL. V lost 6 bases, J lost 2 bases, and 8 bases stayed unmatched. In DNA form, the CDR3 reads TGCGCCAGCAGGAAAGGGACAGGCTTAAACACTGAAGCTTTCTTT. Amino acids: CASRKGTGLNTEAFF.

The chain carries TRBV28 and TRBJ2-7; tentatively, D is TRBD1 (5 bases). CDR3 length: 13 amino acids. From germline, CDR1 is MDHEN and CDR2 SYDVKM. Trimming cost V 8 bases and J 3 bases, with 14 bases left between them. The CDR3 spells CASGRQSLYEQYF. CDR3 DNA: TGTGCCAGCGGGCGACAGTCCCTCTACGAGCAGTACTTC.

V and J are TRBV11-3 and TRBJ2-5; D remains unclear. Looked up from germline, CDR1 is SGHNT and CDR2 is YENEEA. The CDR3 contains 17 residues. V lost 5 bases and J 0 bases, leaving 19 bases between the germline ends. CDR3 amino acids: CASSDSARQEYQETQYF. CDR3 bases: TGTGCCAGCAGCGATTCCGCAAGACAAGAGTACCAAGAGACCCAGTACTTC.

The chain uses TRBV6-5 and TRBJ2-7; 7 bases map to TRBD1. Germline V gene lookup returns CDR1 MNHEY and CDR2 SVGAGI. The CDR3 covers 14 residues. The V gene end was trimmed by 6 bases and the J gene end by 5 bases; junction bases not matched to a gene: 10. The CDR3 DNA follows: TGTGCCAGCAGCCCACGACAGGGCGGAGACGAGCAGTACTTC. Its protein product is CASSPRQGGDEQYF.

This clone was picked up a small number of times. The J gene is TRBJ2-5, the V gene TRBV7-2; possible D gene TRBD2, 6 bases. The V end was cut by 5 bases, the J end by 2 bases, with 12 bases between. The CDR3 has 14 residues. Germline V CDR1 and CDR2: SGHTA, FQGNSA. CDR3: CASSAGTAQETQYF. The CDR3 coding sequence is TGTGCCAGCAGCGCGGGGACTGCACAAGAGACCCAGTACTTC.

This chain joins TRBV2 and TRBJ2-7; 15 positions match TRBD2. V lost 4 bases, J lost 7 bases, and 5 bases stayed unmatched. This CDR3 is 15 amino acids long. Germline V CDR1 and CDR2: SNHLY, FYNNEI. The CDR3 spells CASSGTSGRAVEQYF. The CDR3, as DNA: TGTGCCAGCAGTGGGACTAGCGGGAGGGCCGTAGAGCAGTACTTC.

This rearrangement joins TRBV5-6 to TRBJ1-1, with 7 nucleotides matching TRBD1. The CDR3 sequence is 12 residues long. Germline V lookup: CDR1 SGHDT, CDR2 YYEEEE. J lost 8 bases, V lost 2 bases, and 3 bases had no gene match. The CDR3 loop reads CASSFRQGEAFF. The CDR3, as DNA: TGTGCCAGCAGCTTCAGACAGGGCGAAGCTTTCTTT.

The gene calls are TRBV7-2 and TRBJ2-7, with D hard to call. V was clipped by 1 base and J by 5 bases, with 18 bases between them. This CDR3 contains 16 residues. Germline CDR1 is SGHTA and CDR2 is FQGNSA. The CDR3 DNA reads TGTGCCAGCAGCTTAGAACCTTTGACTTTCCCAGACGAGCAGTACTTC. This sequence encodes CASSLEPLTFPDEQYF.

The chain combines TRBV19 with TRBJ2-1; 14 bases align to TRBD2. Germline V gene data show CDR1 as LNHDA and CDR2 as SQIVND (reference sequence). This CDR3 has 17 amino acids. The ends lost 3 bases at V and 8 bases at J; junction bases unmatched: 9. CDR3 residues: CASSISGGTSGRDEQFF. The CDR3 nucleotides are TGTGCCAGTAGTATCTCTGGTGGGACTAGCGGGAGAGATGAGCAGTTCTTC. The whole variable domain, filled in from reference TRBV19 and TRBJ2-1, reads DGGITQSPKYLFRKEGQNVTLSCEQNLNHDAMYWYRQDPGQGLRLIYYSQIVNDFQKGDIAEGYSVSREKKESFPLTVTSAQKNPTAFYLCASSISGGTSGRDEQFFGPGTRLTVL.

This chain links TRBV6-5 with TRBJ2-3; 15 positions agree with TRBD2. The CDR3 runs to 13 residues. V was clipped by 4 bases and J by 14 bases; unmatched bases: 4. Germline V gene lookup returns CDR1 MNHEY and CDR2 SVGAGI. CDR3 sequence: CASSWTSGRVPYF. CDR3 nucleotide sequence: TGTGCCAGCAGTTGGACTAGCGGGAGGGTCCCGTATTTT.

The chain joins TRBV25-1 to TRBJ1-3, with D unresolved. With 4 bases removed from V and 0 bases from J, the gap between germline ends came to 7 bases. CDR1 and CDR2 from the germline V gene are MGHDK and SYGVNS. This CDR3 region has 14 residues. For the CDR3, the DNA is TGTGCCAGCAGTGTCGGGAGCTCTGGAAACACCATATATTTT. It translates to CASSVGSSGNTIYF.

V gene TRBV11-3 combines with J gene TRBJ2-3, with D hard to call. Germline V gene data show CDR1 as SGHNT and CDR2 as YENEEA. V was shortened by 3 bases and J by 4 bases, with 11 bases between the two germline ends. The CDR3 is 14 amino acids. CDR3 loop: CASSLSGPADTQYF. In nucleotides, the CDR3 is TGTGCCAGCAGCTTGAGTGGGCCGGCAGATACGCAGTATTTT.

This chain uses TRBV19 with TRBJ2-1, with D possibly matching TRBD2 (5 bases). Germline CDR1 reads LNHDA; CDR2 reads SQIVND (reference sequence). The CDR3 sequence is 16 residues long. Trimming took 5 bases from V and 8 from J, leaving 22 bases between them. The CDR3: CASSHGLLAQMDEQFF. As DNA, the CDR3 is TGTGCCAGTAGTCACGGACTCCTGGCACAAATGGATGAGCAGTTCTTC.

This chain connects TRBV9 to TRBJ2-5; weak D call: TRBD2 (6 bases). The J call may be in error: the DNA end matches TRBJ2-7 better. The CDR3 loop spans 13 amino acids. CDR1 is SGDLS, CDR2 YYNGEE, per germline. CDR3 residues: CASSVGSTYEQYF. DNA for the CDR3: TGTGCCAGCAGCGTCGGGAGCACGTACGAGCAGTACTTC.

This sequence joins TRBV6-5 and TRBJ2-1, with 8 bases identical to TRBD2. This CDR3 has 15 amino acids. Germline V gene lookup returns CDR1 MNHEY and CDR2 SVGAGI. V dropped 10 bases and J dropped 4; count of bases not matched to a gene: 12. DNA of the CDR3: TGTGCCACGACGGGGGGGGCCGTCCCTTACAATGAGCAGTTCTTC. It yields the protein CATTGGAVPYNEQFF.

This chain links TRBV7-8 with TRBJ1-2; D unresolved. Germline values: CDR1 SGHVS, CDR2 FQNEAQ. The CDR3 runs to 17 residues. V lost 0 bases and J lost 0, with 14 bases in between. The chain's CDR3 is CASSLAVVTAPNYGYTF. The CDR3, as DNA: TGTGCCAGCAGCTTAGCGGTTGTAACTGCACCTAACTATGGCTACACCTTC.

For this clone: One junction end does not reproduce the germline sequence, and a read error may be involved. The chain carries TRBV28 and TRBJ1-2, with unresolved D. The CDR3 contains 15 residues. The germline CDR1 and CDR2 sequences are MDHEN and SYDVKM. CDR3 in amino acids: CASSLWVELNYDYTF. The CDR3, as DNA: TGTGCCAGCAGTTTATGGGTAGAACTTAACTATGACTACACCTTC.

This rearrangement joins TRBV13 to TRBJ2-1, with TRBD2 matching over 11 bases. Germline CDR1 is PRHDT and CDR2 is FYEKMQ (reference sequence). This CDR3 spans 16 amino acids. Trimming removed 4 bases from V and 14 bases from J; junction bases left unmatched: 16. CDR3 coding DNA: TGTGCCAGCAGCTCCCCTCCCGAAACACTAGCGGGAGTCGAGTTCTTC. Its protein is CASSSPPETLAGVEFF.